Following are 26 T cell receptor beta chains from one sample sequenced in a study of blood T cells in healthy people across ages. Together with a sample-barcoded 5' primer, a J-beta primer mix was included in a second PCR lasting about 7 to 11 cycles. MiXCR, run by TCRdb on the 5' RACE reads, gives a single entry per CDR3 protein. The sample holds 540,000 or so distinct CDR3 sequences, 47% seen once. The sample consisted of blood. The receptors here all came from a man older than 75 in good health.

The chain employs TRBV12-3 or TRBV12-4 and TRBJ2-5; tentatively, D is TRBD1 (6 bases). The CDR3 spans 15 residues. The CDR3 DNA reads as TGTGCGACCCTCAATTACAGGGCGGGCCAAGAGACCCAGTACTTC. Translating gives CATLNYRAGQETQYF.

This clonotype was picked up a small number of times. V is TRBV27 and J is TRBJ2-1, with 9 bases lining up with TRBD2. The CDR3 sequence is 16 residues long. The J segment lost 8 bases and the V segment lost 4 bases, leaving 12 bases of the junction unmatched. Per germline, CDR1 MNHEY and CDR2 SMNVEV (reference sequence). CDR3 loop: CASSSPAGGGHYEQFF. The DNA for the CDR3 is TGTGCCAGCAGTTCCCCTGCGGGGGGGGGCCATTATGAGCAGTTCTTC.

The genes are TRBV20-1 and TRBJ2-3, with 7 bases matching TRBD2. The CDR3 contains 15 residues. The trim removed 2 bases at V and 2 bases at J, leaving 7 bases unmatched. In germline, CDR1 is DFQATT, CDR2 SNEGSKA (reference sequence). The CDR3 is CSARSGASVTDTQYF. Here the CDR3 DNA reads TGCAGTGCTAGAAGCGGGGCTAGCGTCACAGATACGCAGTATTTT.

The chain has TRBV20-1 and TRBJ2-4; D is unclear. Germline CDR1 reads DFQATT; CDR2 reads SNEGSKA (reference sequence). The CDR3 length is 15 residues. The V gene lost 0 bases and the J gene lost 2 bases, with 11 bases spanning the gap. CDR3 bases: TGCAGTGCTAGAGATTTGAGGATAACCAAAAACATTCAGTACTTC. Its translation is CSARDLRITKNIQYF.

V and J are TRBV2 and TRBJ2-1, with 16 bases matching TRBD2. This CDR3 contains 15 residues. V lost 6 bases, J lost 7 bases, and 3 bases stayed unmatched. Germline V gene data show CDR1 as SNHLY and CDR2 as FYNNEI. The CDR3 sequence is CASSEGLAGGNEQFF. Here the CDR3 DNA reads TGTGCCAGCAGCGAGGGACTAGCGGGAGGGAATGAGCAGTTCTTC.

The J gene is TRBJ2-1, the V gene TRBV29-1, with D perhaps TRBD1 or TRBD2 (6 bases each). The J call is in doubt because the DNA end fits TRBJ2-7 better. Germline V CDR1 and CDR2: SQVTM, ANQGSEA. The CDR3 contains 15 residues. CDR3 nucleotides: TGCAGCGTTGCGATTGTAGGGGGGTCCTACAATGAGCAGTACTTC. Its translation is CSVAIVGGSYNEQYF.

Note on this clonotype: At one end the junction does not follow the germline gene, possibly because of a read error. The rearrangement uses TRBV27 and TRBJ2-7; 12 positions agree with TRBD2. Germline CDR1 is MNHEY and CDR2 is SMNVEV (reference sequence). This CDR3 is built from 15 residues. CDR3 sequence: CVSSFRLAGAYEQYF. CDR3 coding DNA: TGTGTCAGCAGTTTCCGACTAGCGGGAGCCTACGAGCAGTACTTC.

This clonotype was seen only a few times. The CDR3 DNA follows: TGTGCCAGCAGACTAGACAGGGGGCGCGACACTGAAGCTTTCTTT. It codes for CASRLDRGRDTEAFF. The chain recombines TRBV6-6 with TRBJ1-1; TRBD1 aligns across 10 bases. This CDR3 contains 15 residues. The junction had 7 bases not matched to a gene; V was cut back by 6 bases and J by 3 bases. Germline V gives CDR1 MNHNY, CDR2 SVGAGI (reference sequence).

The J gene is TRBJ2-2, the V gene TRBV10-2; TRBD2 matches 7 bases. The V and J ends lost 5 bases and 4 bases, in that order; junction bases with no gene match: 10. The CDR3 length is 16 residues. Germline V CDR1 and CDR2: WSHSY, SAAADI. This chain's CDR3 is CASSKEAGVGTGELFF. DNA of the CDR3: TGCGCCAGCAGTAAAGAGGCGGGAGTTGGCACCGGGGAGCTGTTTTTT.

V and J are TRBV9 and TRBJ1-2; 7 bases agree with TRBD1. The CDR3 extends over 14 amino acids. The germline CDR1 and CDR2 sequences are SGDLS and YYNGEE. V was pared by 4 bases and J by 8 bases, with 11 bases of the junction left unmatched. CDR3 amino acids: CASSPGTVPGGYTF. In DNA form, the CDR3 reads TGTGCCAGCAGCCCGGGGACAGTACCAGGGGGCTACACCTTC.

The genes are TRBV9 and TRBJ2-6, with TRBD2 as a possible D gene (7 bases). The germline CDR1 and CDR2 sequences are SGDLS and YYNGEE. The length of the CDR3 is 16 residues. Trimming stripped 0 bases from V and 2 bases from J, with 9 bases between. The CDR3 sequence is CASSVGEGAGANVLTF. In DNA form, the CDR3 reads TGTGCCAGCAGCGTAGGGGAGGGGGCTGGGGCCAACGTCCTGACTTTC.

This sequence joins TRBV7-9 and TRBJ1-1, with D possibly being TRBD1 (5 bases). Germline V CDR1 and CDR2: SEHNR, FQNEAQ (reference sequence). The CDR3 is made up of 14 amino acids. The V end lost 5 bases, the J end lost 4 bases, and 14 bases lay between the germline ends. Here the CDR3 DNA reads TGTGCCAGCAGCCTGGGGGGGGTAGGCACTGAAGCTTTCTTT. Residues: CASSLGGVGTEAFF.

The genes are TRBV29-1 and TRBJ1-1; 12 nucleotides align to TRBD1. This CDR3 is built from 14 residues. The germline gives CDR1 SQVTM, CDR2 ANQGSEA. Losses at the gene ends were 7 bases for V and 1 base for J; bases not matched to a gene: 4. The CDR3 is CSAGTGGWNTEAFF. CDR3 nucleotides: TGCAGCGCCGGGACAGGGGGCTGGAACACTGAAGCTTTCTTT.

The V call is TRBV2, the J call TRBJ2-1, with D tentatively TRBD2 (5 bases). V lost 5 bases to trimming and J lost 11 bases, with 10 bases between them. CDR1 and CDR2 (germline): SNHLY, FYNNEI. The CDR3 extends over 11 amino acids. CDR3 loop: CASSQDWKQFF. CDR3 DNA sequence: TGTGCCAGCAGTCAGGACTGGAAGCAGTTCTTC. Combining the CDR3 with reference TRBV2 and TRBJ2-1 gives the whole variable domain EPEVTQTPSHQVTQMGQEVILRCVPISNHLYFYWYRQILGQKVEFLVSFYNNEISEKSEIFDDQFSVERPDGSNFTLKIRSTKLEDSAMYFCASSQDWKQFFGPGTRLTVL.

This clonotype came up a few times. The chain couples TRBV7-9 to TRBJ2-1; D perhaps matches TRBD2 (6 bases). V was pared by 4 bases and J by 4 bases, with 11 bases between. Germline loops: CDR1 SEHNR, CDR2 FQNEAQ (reference sequence). The CDR3 has 14 residues. CDR3 sequence reads: CASSSGGDYNEQFF. The DNA of the CDR3 is TGTGCCAGCAGCTCTGGCGGGGATTACAATGAGCAGTTCTTC.

The V gene is TRBV7-2, the J gene TRBJ2-4; maybe TRBD2 (5 bases). Trimming took off 5 bases at V and 4 bases at J, with 12 bases between the two ends. This CDR3 is built from 14 residues. Germline V lookup: CDR1 SGHTA, CDR2 FQGNSA. This CDR3 is CASSPAGRKNIQYF. The DNA of the CDR3 is TGTGCCAGCAGCCCGGCGGGCAGAAAAAACATTCAGTACTTC.

The chain recombines TRBV12-3 or TRBV12-4 with TRBJ2-1, with D perhaps being TRBD1 or TRBD2 (5 bases each). Deletions cut 5 bases from V and 2 bases from J, with 13 bases between. The CDR3 is made up of 15 amino acids. In DNA form, the CDR3 reads TGTGCCAGCAGTCTCGGGACCGCCGCCTACAATGAGCAGTTCTTC. It encodes CASSLGTAAYNEQFF.

This clonotype was counted only a few times. A junction end diverges from the germline sequence, so it may reflect a read error. The chain employs TRBV9 and TRBJ2-1; D is ambiguous. The CDR3 length is 14 residues. Germline lookup yields CDR1 SGDLS and CDR2 YYNGEE. CDR3 DNA: TGTGCTAGCAGCGTAGACCTCACACTCGGTGAGCAGTTCTTC. It is translated as CASSVDLTLGEQFF.

This clonotype was found once. One junction end disagrees with the germline gene, perhaps due to a read error. The J gene is TRBJ2-1, the V gene TRBV4-1, with TRBD1 matching 11 bases. Looked up from germline, CDR1 is MGHRA and CDR2 is YSYEKL. This CDR3 spans 16 amino acids. This CDR3 reads CANSHLGQGVYNEQFF. The CDR3 nucleotides are TGCGCCAACAGCCACCTGGGACAGGGGGTCTACAATGAGCAGTTCTTC.

This clonotype was recorded a few times. The chain carries TRBV11-2 and TRBJ2-7; the match to TRBD1 covers 9 bases. The end of the DNA fits TRBJ2-5 better, so the J call may be wrong. The CDR3 sequence is 14 residues long. In germline, CDR1 is SGHAT, CDR2 FQNNGV. CDR3 amino acids: CASSTHRGRETQYF. As DNA, the CDR3 is TGTGCCAGCAGCACCCACAGGGGGCGAGAGACCCAGTACTTC.

This clonotype was detected once. The junction and the germline gene differ at one end; a read error may be behind it. The genes are TRBV6-6 and TRBJ1-1; D is unresolved. This CDR3 comprises 14 residues. Germline V CDR1 and CDR2: MNHNY, SVGAGI (reference sequence). CDR3 in DNA: TGTGCCAGTAGTTACTCCCAGAGTAACACTGAAGCTTTCTTT. Its protein product is CASSYSQSNTEAFF.

The V gene is TRBV28, the J gene TRBJ1-2; D is possibly TRBD1 (6 bases). The ends were cut back, 2 bases at V and 5 bases at J, with 12 bases in the middle. Germline V lookup: CDR1 MDHEN, CDR2 SYDVKM. The CDR3 has 14 amino acids. CDR3 bases: TGTGCCAGCAGTTTAGGGCGCAGGGGATATGGCTACACCTTC. Amino acid sequence: CASSLGRRGYGYTF.

The CDR3 sequence: CASTHTAGEKLFF. CDR3 DNA sequence: TGTGCCAGCACCCATACGGCGGGTGAAAAACTGTTTTTT. V usage is TRBV7-2 and J usage is TRBJ1-4; D remains unclear. The CDR3 covers 13 residues. The ends were cut back, 7 bases at V and 7 bases at J, with 13 bases in the middle. Germline CDR1 is SGHTA and CDR2 is FQGNSA.

The chain has TRBV7-3 and TRBJ1-1; 7 bases are a match to TRBD1. The CDR3 has 14 residues. V was clipped by 8 bases and J by 3 bases; unmatched bases: 9. Germline lookup yields CDR1 SGHTA and CDR2 FQGTGA. The chain's CDR3 is CASRTQGWDTEAFF. CDR3 in DNA: TGTGCCAGCCGTACACAGGGGTGGGACACTGAAGCTTTCTTT.

This clonotype was picked up one time. The chain employs TRBV5-5 and TRBJ2-2, with TRBD1 matching over 10 bases. The CDR3 length is 15 residues. The germline gives CDR1 SGHKS, CDR2 YYEKEE (reference sequence). The junction had 3 bases not matched to a gene; V was cut back by 2 bases and J by 5 bases. The CDR3 nucleotides are TGTGCCAGCAGCTTAGGACAGGGGGAAACCGGGGAGCTGTTTTTT. Amino acids: CASSLGQGETGELFF.

The chain recombines TRBV6-5 with TRBJ2-4; 12 positions match TRBD2. The length of the CDR3 is 15 residues. Germline trimming cut 5 bases from V and 15 bases from J; bases unmatched to any gene: 14. Germline V gene data show CDR1 as MNHEY and CDR2 as SVGAGI. This CDR3 reads CASSRLGLAGGALYF. The CDR3 DNA sequence: TGTGCCAGCAGTCGACTGGGTCTAGCGGGAGGGGCACTGTACTTC.